The source of this T cell receptor (beta chain) is a study of T cell repertoires in cytomegalovirus infection. About the research overall: Public TCR beta signature analysis indicated the presence of both CMV infection and matching HLA type. Study-wide points: Cumulated frequencies of public TCR beta families served to identify carriers of CMV plus the relevant HLA. CMV-specific TCR beta clonotypes restricted by HLA-C were the ones dominating the ex vivo response.

A single record per CDR3 protein comes from TCRdb applying MiXCR to the reads. The sample yields 300,000 to 450,000 distinct CDR3 sequences, 15% to 20% seen once. This clonotype was detected only a few times. Its antigen is undetermined. CDR1 is SGHVS, CDR2 FNYEAQ, per germline. CDR3 length equals 14 residues. V gave up 4 bases and J gave up 3 bases; unmatched junction bases: 1. V gene TRBV7-6 combines with J gene TRBJ2-2; 8 bases map to TRBD1. The TCR was taken from a human donor in good health (CMV status not recorded). Some clones in this sample may be carry-over from other donors' samples. What was sequenced was PBMCs. The CDR3 loop reads CASSYRGDTGELFF. CDR3 bases: TGTGCCAGCAGCTACAGGGGGGACACCGGGGAGCTGTTTTTT.